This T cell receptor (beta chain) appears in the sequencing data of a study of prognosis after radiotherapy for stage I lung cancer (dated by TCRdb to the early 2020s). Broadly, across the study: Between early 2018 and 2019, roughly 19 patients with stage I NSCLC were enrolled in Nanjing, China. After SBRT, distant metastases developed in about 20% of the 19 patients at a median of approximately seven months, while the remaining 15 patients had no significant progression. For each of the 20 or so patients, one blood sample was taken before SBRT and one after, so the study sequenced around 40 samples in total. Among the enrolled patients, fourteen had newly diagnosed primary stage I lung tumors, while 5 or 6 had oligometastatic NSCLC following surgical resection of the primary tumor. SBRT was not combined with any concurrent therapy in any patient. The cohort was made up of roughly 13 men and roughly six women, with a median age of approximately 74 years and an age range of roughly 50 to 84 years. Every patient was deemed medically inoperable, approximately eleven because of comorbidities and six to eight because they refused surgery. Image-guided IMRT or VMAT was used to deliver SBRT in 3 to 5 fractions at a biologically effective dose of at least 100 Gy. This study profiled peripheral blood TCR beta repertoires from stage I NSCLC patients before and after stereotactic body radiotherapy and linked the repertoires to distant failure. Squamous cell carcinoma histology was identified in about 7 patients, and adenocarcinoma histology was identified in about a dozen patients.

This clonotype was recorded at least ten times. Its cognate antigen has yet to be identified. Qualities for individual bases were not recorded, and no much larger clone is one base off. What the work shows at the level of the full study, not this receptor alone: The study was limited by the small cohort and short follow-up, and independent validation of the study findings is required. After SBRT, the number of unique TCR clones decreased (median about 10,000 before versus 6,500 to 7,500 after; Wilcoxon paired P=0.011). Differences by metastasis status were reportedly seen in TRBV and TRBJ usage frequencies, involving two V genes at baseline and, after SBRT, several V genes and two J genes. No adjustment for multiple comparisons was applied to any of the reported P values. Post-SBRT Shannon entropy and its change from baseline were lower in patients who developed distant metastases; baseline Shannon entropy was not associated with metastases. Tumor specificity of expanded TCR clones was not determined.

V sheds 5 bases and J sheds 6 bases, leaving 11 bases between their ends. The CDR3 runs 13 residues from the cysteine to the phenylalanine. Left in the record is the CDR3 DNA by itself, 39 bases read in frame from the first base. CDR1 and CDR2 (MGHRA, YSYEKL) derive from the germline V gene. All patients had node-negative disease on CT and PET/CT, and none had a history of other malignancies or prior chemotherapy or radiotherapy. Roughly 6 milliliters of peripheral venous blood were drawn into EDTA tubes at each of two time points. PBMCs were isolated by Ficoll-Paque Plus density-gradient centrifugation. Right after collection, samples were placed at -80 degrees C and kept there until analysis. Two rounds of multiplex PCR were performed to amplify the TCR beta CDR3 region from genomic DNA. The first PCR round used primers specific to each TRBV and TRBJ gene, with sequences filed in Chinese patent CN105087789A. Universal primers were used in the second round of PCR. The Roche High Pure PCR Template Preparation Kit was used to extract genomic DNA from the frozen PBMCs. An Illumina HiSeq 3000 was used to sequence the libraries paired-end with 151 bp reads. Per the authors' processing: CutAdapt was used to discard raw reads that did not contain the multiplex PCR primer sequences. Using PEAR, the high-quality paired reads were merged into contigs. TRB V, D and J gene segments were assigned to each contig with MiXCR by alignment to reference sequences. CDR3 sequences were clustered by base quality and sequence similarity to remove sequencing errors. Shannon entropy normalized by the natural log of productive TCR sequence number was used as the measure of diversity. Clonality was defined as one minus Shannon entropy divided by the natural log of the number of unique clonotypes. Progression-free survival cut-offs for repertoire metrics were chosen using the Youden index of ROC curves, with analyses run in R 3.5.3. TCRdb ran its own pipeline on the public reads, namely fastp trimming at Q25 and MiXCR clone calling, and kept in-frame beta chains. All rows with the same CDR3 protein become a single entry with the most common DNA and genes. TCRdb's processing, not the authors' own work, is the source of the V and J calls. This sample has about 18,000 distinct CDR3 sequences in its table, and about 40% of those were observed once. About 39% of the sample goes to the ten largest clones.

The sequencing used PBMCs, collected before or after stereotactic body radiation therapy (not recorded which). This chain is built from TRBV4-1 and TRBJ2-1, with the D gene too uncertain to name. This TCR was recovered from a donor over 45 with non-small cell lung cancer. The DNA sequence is TGCGCCAGCAGCTTGATCCCACGCAATGAGCAGTTCTTC. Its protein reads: CASSLIPRNEQFF.